The entry below gives a single TCR beta chain sequence along with its context. This clonotype was observed many times. This receptor's antigen is unknown. The sample holds no much larger clone one base away, and base qualities are not on file. The sample is drawn from a study of T cells after yellow fever vaccination (dated by TCRdb to between 2019 and 2020). Describing the broader study: The SMART-Seq v4 Ultra Low Input RNA kit was used to prepare libraries from fractions with low cell numbers. To track T-cell clones before and after primary and booster YFV17D yellow fever vaccination, bulk TCR alpha and beta repertoires were sequenced longitudinally. Blood was drawn at multiple timepoints before and after primary and secondary immunization, with bulk PBMC replicates and cell subsets isolated. Two healthy male donors made up the cohort, one aged 18 to 30 years and the other aged 30 to 40 years.

The meaning of the sample's treatment or condition label: live attenuated yellow fever vaccine strain. At each blood-draw timepoint, two biological replicates of bulk PBMCs were obtained. PBMCs were isolated from peripheral blood using a standard Ficoll-Paque protocol. TriZol was used to extract RNA from bulk PBMCs, CD4 and CD8 fractions, and dextramer-positive and dextramer-negative fractions. What the research found in general, with its limitations: Because the study included only a couple of donors, the extent to which the findings can be generalized is limited. After the booster, most clones that had expanded after primary vaccination were detected again (roughly 96% of CD4 and around nine tenths of CD8), suggesting broad maintenance of memory. Computational filtering was required because FACS-sorted repertoires could contain abundant contaminating clonotypes from the bulk population. A small share of clonotypes occurred in both CD4 and CD8 compartments, likely arising from convergent recombination. Compared with the primary T-cell response, the secondary T-cell response was weaker but faster, peaking on day 5 rather than day 15.

The germline ends are 11 bases apart after V is trimmed by 6 bases and J by 8 bases. Inclusive of the bounding cysteine and phenylalanine, the CDR3 is 12 residues long. CDR3 DNA is the only sequence kept; it has 36 bases, read in frame from the first base. The germline V gene encodes CDR1 MNHNY and CDR2 SVGAGI (reference sequence). Synthesis of TCR cDNA relied on 5'RACE template switching, a step that introduced a universal primer site along with unique molecular identifiers. Priming of cDNA synthesis was performed from both the TCR alpha and TCR beta constant segments. Library amplification involved two PCR steps, and the second step added sample barcodes and sequencing adapters. Sequencing of libraries was done on Illumina HiSeq 2500 (2x100 bp) or NovaSeq (2x150 bp). Per the original workflow: MIGEC was used to demultiplex reads and collapse the reads into UMI consensus sequences, and MiXCR was used for V(D)J alignment. Clonotypes responding to the vaccine were identified with edgeR on replicate PBMC samples, with the criteria of FDR below 0.01 and a log2 fold change above 5 up to day 15. Each bulk clonotype received a CD4 or CD8 identity based on whether the sequenced CD4 or CD8 repertoire contained that clonotype at higher abundance. TCRdb reanalyzed the raw reads on its own, using fastp at Q25 for trimming and MiXCR for clone calling, and kept in-frame beta chains. Every entry covers one CDR3 protein and lists the most common genes and DNA from its rows. The V and J calls and clone size are TCRdb's, not the authors'. Here the sample has a few hundred thousand distinct CDR3 sequences; around a sixth occur a single time. 17% of the sample goes to the ten largest clones.

This specimen was PBMCs, taken 5 days after the first yellow fever vaccination. The sequence was obtained from a man aged 18 to 30 who received the YFV17D yellow fever vaccine. The receptor chain draws on TRBV6-6 and TRBJ1-3; the D gene remains uncertain. In nucleotides, the sequence is TGTGCCAGCAGCCCCCCCGTAGACACCATATATTTT. It translates as CASSPPVDTIYF.